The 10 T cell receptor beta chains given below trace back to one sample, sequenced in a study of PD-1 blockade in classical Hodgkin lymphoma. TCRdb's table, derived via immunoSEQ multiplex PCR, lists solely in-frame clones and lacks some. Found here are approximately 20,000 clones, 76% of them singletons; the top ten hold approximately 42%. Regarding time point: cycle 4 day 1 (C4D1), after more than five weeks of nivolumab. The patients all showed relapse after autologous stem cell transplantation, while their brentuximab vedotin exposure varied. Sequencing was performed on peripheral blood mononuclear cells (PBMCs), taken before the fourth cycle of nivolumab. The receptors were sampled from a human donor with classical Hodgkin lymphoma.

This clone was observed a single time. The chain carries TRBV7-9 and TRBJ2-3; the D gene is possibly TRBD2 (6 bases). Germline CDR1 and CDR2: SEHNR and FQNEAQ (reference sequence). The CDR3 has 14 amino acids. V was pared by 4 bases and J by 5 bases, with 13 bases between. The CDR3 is CASSWDSGVDTQYF. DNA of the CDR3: TGTGCCAGCAGCTGGGACTCCGGGGTAGATACGCAGTATTTT. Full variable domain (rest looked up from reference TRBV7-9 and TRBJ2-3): DTGVSQNPRHKITKRGQNVTFRCDPISEHNRLYWYRQTLGQGPEFLTYFQNEAQLEKSRLLSDRFSAERPKGSFSTLEIQRTEQGDSAMYLCASSWDSGVDTQYFGPGTRLTVL.

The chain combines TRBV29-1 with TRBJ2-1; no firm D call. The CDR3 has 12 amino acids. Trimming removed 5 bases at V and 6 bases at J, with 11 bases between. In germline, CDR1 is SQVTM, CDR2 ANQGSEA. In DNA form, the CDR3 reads TGCAGCGTTTCTGTTTTTTTCAATGAGCAGTTCTTC. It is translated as CSVSVFFNEQFF.

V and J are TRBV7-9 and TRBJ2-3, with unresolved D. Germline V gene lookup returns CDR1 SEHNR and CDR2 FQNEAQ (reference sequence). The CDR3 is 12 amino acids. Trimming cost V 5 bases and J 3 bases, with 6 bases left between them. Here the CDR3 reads CASSPETDTQYF. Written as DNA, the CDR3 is TGTGCCAGCAGCCCAGAGACAGATACGCAGTATTTT.

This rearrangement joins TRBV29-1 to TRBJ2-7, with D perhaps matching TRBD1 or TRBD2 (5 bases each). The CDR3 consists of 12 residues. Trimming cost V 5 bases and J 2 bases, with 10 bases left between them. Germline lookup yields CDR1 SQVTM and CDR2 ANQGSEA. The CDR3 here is CSVSRDAYEQYF. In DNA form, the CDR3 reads TGCAGCGTTTCTAGGGACGCCTACGAGCAGTACTTC.

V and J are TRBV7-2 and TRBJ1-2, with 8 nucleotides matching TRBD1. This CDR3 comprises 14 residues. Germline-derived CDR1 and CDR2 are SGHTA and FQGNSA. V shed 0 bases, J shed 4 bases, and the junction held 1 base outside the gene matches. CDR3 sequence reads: CASSLADRGYGYTF. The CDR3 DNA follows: TGTGCCAGCAGCTTAGCCGACAGGGGCTATGGCTACACCTTC.

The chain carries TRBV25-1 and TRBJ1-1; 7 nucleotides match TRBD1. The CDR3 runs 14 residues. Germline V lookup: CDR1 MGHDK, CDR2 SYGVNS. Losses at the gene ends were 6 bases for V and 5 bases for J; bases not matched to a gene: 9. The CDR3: CASRATGLETEAFF. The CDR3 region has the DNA TGTGCCAGCAGAGCGACAGGGCTGGAGACTGAAGCTTTCTTT.

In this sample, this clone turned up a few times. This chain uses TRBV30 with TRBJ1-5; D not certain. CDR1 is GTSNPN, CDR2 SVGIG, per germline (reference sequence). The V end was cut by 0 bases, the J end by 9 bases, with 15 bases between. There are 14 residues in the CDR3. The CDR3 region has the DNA TGTGCCTGGAGTGTACCGACATTTGGAAGGCCCCAGCATTTT. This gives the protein CAWSVPTFGRPQHF.

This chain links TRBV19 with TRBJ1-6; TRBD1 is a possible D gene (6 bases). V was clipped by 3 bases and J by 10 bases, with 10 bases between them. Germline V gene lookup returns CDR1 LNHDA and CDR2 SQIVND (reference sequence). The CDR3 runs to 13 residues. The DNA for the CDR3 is TGTGCCAGTAGTATCCCGGGGGCCTCACCCCTCCACTTT. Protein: CASSIPGASPLHF.

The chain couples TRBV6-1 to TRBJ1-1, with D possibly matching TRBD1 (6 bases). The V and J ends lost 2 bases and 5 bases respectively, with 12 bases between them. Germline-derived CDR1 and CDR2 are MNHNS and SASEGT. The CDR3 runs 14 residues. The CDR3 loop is CASSEKGGRTEAFF. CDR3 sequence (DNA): TGTGCCAGCAGTGAAAAGGGGGGGAGGACTGAAGCTTTCTTT.

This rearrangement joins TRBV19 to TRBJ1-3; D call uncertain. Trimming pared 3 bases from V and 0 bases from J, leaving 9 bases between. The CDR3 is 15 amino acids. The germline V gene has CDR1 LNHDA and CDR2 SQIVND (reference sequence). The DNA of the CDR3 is TGTGCCAGTAGTATTGCCGGTTACTCTGGAAACACCATATATTTT. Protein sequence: CASSIAGYSGNTIYF.